Below are 10 T cell receptor beta chains sequenced from a single sample in a study of T cell changes during pregnancy in multiple sclerosis (dated by TCRdb to between 2018 and 2020). Receptors were amplified or captured by the immunoSEQ multiplex PCR assay. Sourced from immuneACCESS, this table was stored by TCRdb with only in-frame sequences that have V and J called. A share of the clones is absent; for the studies checked, an unresolved V gene accounts for under half, and the remainder has no known explanation. The sample table shows more than 65,000 clones, and roughly 93% are seen once. Of the sample, more than 1% is held by the ten largest clones. The sample was peripheral blood, taken in the first trimester of pregnancy. These receptors came from a female donor with multiple sclerosis, enrolled in a pregnancy study.

The chain recombines TRBV2 with TRBJ2-7, with a possible D match to TRBD1 (5 bases). The CDR3 is made up of 14 amino acids. V shed 4 bases and J shed 7 bases, with 17 bases lying between them. Germline lookup yields CDR1 SNHLY and CDR2 FYNNEI. CDR3 region: CASSVSQGMGEQYF. DNA of the CDR3: TGTGCCAGCAGTGTATCTCAGGGAATGGGGGAGCAGTACTTC.

A word on this clone: This sample includes further DNA sequences coding for the same CDR3. This chain uses TRBV6-5 with TRBJ1-2, with D possibly being TRBD1 (5 bases). In germline, CDR1 is MNHEY, CDR2 SVGAGI. This CDR3 is 13 amino acids long. Trimming took off 2 bases at V and 4 bases at J, with 8 bases between the two ends. The CDR3 loop is CASSYGGGYGYTF. CDR3 nucleotides: TGTGCCAGCAGTTACGGGGGAGGCTATGGCTACACCTTC.

The chain links TRBV19 to TRBJ1-2; 11 bases align to TRBD1. CDR3 length: 17 residues. Germline lookup yields CDR1 LNHDA and CDR2 SQIVND (reference sequence). The junction had 14 bases not matched to a gene; V was cut back by 5 bases and J by 6 bases. CDR3 sequence: CASSPRTGGAPYNGYTF. DNA for the CDR3: TGTGCCAGTAGTCCCCGGACAGGGGGCGCGCCTTACAATGGCTACACCTTC.

The genes are TRBV5-1 and TRBJ2-4; TRBD1 is a possible D gene (5 bases). V gave up 4 bases and J gave up 0 bases, with 14 bases separating them. Germline lookup yields CDR1 SGHRS and CDR2 YFSETQ. The CDR3 is 16 amino acids. CDR3 nucleotides: TGCGCCAGCAGCCCAACAGGAAGGGGAGCCAAAAACATTCAGTACTTC. This encodes CASSPTGRGAKNIQYF.

The chain couples TRBV5-1 to TRBJ1-2; 7 bases map to TRBD1. CDR1 and CDR2 (germline): SGHRS, YFSETQ. J was trimmed by 8 bases and V by 0 bases; bases with no gene match: 10. This CDR3 spans 15 amino acids. The chain's CDR3 is CASSLVVGQAGGYTF. In DNA, the CDR3 is TGCGCCAGCAGCTTGGTAGTAGGACAGGCGGGGGGCTACACCTTC.

The chain links TRBV28 to TRBJ2-5, with 9 nucleotides matching TRBD2. J gave up 5 bases and V 8 bases, and 15 bases lay outside the gene matches. The CDR3 is 16 amino acids. Germline assignment: CDR1 MDHEN and CDR2 SYDVKM. CDR3 residues: CASSIRGGLAGETQYF. CDR3 in DNA: TGTGCCAGCTCTATCAGAGGGGGACTAGCCGGGGAGACCCAGTACTTC.

The rearrangement joins TRBV4-1 to TRBJ2-1, with D possibly TRBD1 on 7 matching bases. Trimming took off 0 bases at V and 8 bases at J, with 14 bases between the two ends. CDR3 length: 15 amino acids. CDR1 is MGHRA, CDR2 YSYEKL, per germline. The DNA for the CDR3 is TGCGCCAGCAGCCAAGAAGGGCCAGGGGGGTATGAGCAGTTCTTC. Its translation is CASSQEGPGGYEQFF.

This clone was picked up one time. J is TRBJ1-2 and V is TRBV6-1; perhaps TRBD1 as D (6 bases). Germline assignment: CDR1 MNHNS and CDR2 SASEGT. The CDR3 is 15 amino acids. V was pared by 6 bases and J by 6 bases, with 20 bases between. The CDR3 here is CASRGGGVTVNGYTF. The CDR3 DNA sequence: TGTGCCAGCAGAGGAGGGGGGGTGACAGTCAATGGCTACACCTTC.

The rearrangement uses TRBV5-1 and TRBJ1-1, with TRBD1 matching over 9 bases. Trimming removed 1 base from V and 12 bases from J; junction bases left unmatched: 13. CDR1 SGHRS and CDR2 YFSETQ come from the germline V gene. CDR3 length equals 15 residues. CDR3 nucleotides: TGCGCCAGCAGCTTGTCGCGACAGGGGGAATCCCCGACTTTCTTT. It encodes CASSLSRQGESPTFF.

The chain carries TRBV4-2 and TRBJ1-6, with D possibly being TRBD1 (5 bases). Per germline, CDR1 LGHNA and CDR2 YNFKEQ. The CDR3 spans 16 residues. The ends were cut back, 1 base at V and 0 bases at J, with 7 bases in the middle. The CDR3 DNA sequence: TGTGCCAGCAGCCAAGTCGACAGCTCCTATAATTCACCCCTCCACTTT. Translation: CASSQVDSSYNSPLHF.